The sequence of this TCR beta chain was determined in a study of T cell responses to AZD1222 COVID-19 vaccine. Study-level points and caveats: The sample set comprised mostly white British donors with more females, and clonal diversity was possibly underestimated. Just a handful of AZD1222 recipients tested seropositive at baseline.

Comments on this clone: Its matching antigen is unknown.

Per the germline V gene, CDR1 is SGHTA and CDR2 is FQGNSA. The V gene end was trimmed by 5 bases and the J gene end by 6 bases; junction bases not matched to a gene: 5. This CDR3 has 14 residues. Using immunoSEQ multiplex PCR, the repertoire was profiled, and TCRdb retains in-frame clones only, with some absent. The sample records 150,000 to 200,000 clones, 94% being singletons. The chain employs TRBV7-2 and TRBJ2-2; 8 positions match TRBD2. The TCR originated in an adult who received the AZD1222 COVID-19 vaccine. This specimen was peripheral blood, taken 28 days after the second AZD1222 dose. The chain's CDR3 is CASSPAGVPGELFF. The CDR3 DNA follows: TGTGCCAGCAGCCCAGCGGGGGTTCCCGGGGAGCTGTTTTTT.